This T cell receptor beta chain was obtained from a study of technical replicates of blood from a handful of donors. This CDR3 is 17 amino acids long. Trimming took 3 bases from V and 0 from J; bases not matched to a gene: 11. From germline, CDR1 is GTSNPN and CDR2 SVGIG (reference sequence). The table came from immunoSEQ multiplex PCR; TCRdb's copy has only in-frame clones and leaves some out. The sample shows approximately 79,000 clones, 80% to 95% of them seen only once. This receptor was identified in a human donor in good health. The material sequenced was T cells isolated from PBMCs. The chain carries TRBV30 and TRBJ2-7, with 10 bases aligning to TRBD2. The CDR3: CAWSRQRTSGYSYEQYF. The CDR3 DNA follows: TGTGCCTGGAGCAGACAAAGGACTAGCGGATACTCCTACGAGCAGTACTTC.